This paragraph reports one T cell receptor (beta chain). What it recognizes is unknown. This entry comes from a study of T-cell reconstitution after alpha-beta-depleted transplantation in children. Unique molecular identifiers tagged the TCRbeta library. TCRdb reanalysed the PCR reads using MiXCR and keeps one entry per CDR3 protein. The sample includes just under 350,000 distinct CDR3 sequences, about 17% of them seen just once. Study-level points and caveats: At day 60, the high TCRbeta diversity found in some patients originated from recipient T cells and thymic progenitors that had survived. After one year, T-cell counts and TCRbeta diversity mostly came from new T cells. There were reportedly several hundred expanded graft clones from which alpha-beta T cells came about two months after transplant.

V was pared by 8 bases and J by 6 bases, with 9 bases of the junction left unmatched. The CDR3 consists of 14 residues. Germline V gene sequence: CDR1 MNHEY, CDR2 SVGAGI. The source material was PBMCs, mostly from graft donor cells, sampled 360 days after TCRalphabeta/CD19-depleted stem cell transplant. The receptor comes from a male patient aged 2 to 9 who had a stem cell transplant for acute lymphoblastic leukemia, so the T cells may come from the graft donor. This chain links TRBV6-5 with TRBJ2-1; 8 bases are a match to TRBD2. The CDR3: CASRGRMAANEQFF. The DNA of the CDR3 is TGTGCCAGCCGCGGGAGGATGGCGGCCAATGAGCAGTTCTTC.